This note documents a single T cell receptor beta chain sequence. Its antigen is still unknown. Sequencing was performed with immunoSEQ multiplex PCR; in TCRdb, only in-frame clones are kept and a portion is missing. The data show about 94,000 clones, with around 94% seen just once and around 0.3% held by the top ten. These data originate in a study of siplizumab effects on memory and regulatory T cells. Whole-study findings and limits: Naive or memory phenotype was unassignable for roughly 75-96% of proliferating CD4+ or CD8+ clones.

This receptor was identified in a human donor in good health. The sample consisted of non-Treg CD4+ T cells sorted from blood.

The CDR3 here is CASSQGLMWTAGPNQPQHF. The CDR3 region has the DNA TGCGCCAGCAGCCAAGGCTTAATGTGGACAGCAGGCCCAAATCAGCCCCAGCATTTT. The J gene is TRBJ1-5, the V gene TRBV4-1; tentative D call: TRBD1 (6 bases). V gave up 1 base and J gave up 4 bases, with 23 bases separating them. Germline V lookup: CDR1 MGHRA, CDR2 YSYEKL. CDR3 size: 19 residues.